This T cell receptor (beta chain) came from a study of control samples from healthy donors and cancer patients. The CDR3 is 13 amino acids. Between the trimmed V and J ends, which lost 5 bases and 5 bases, there was a span of 12 bases. Generated by immunoSEQ multiplex PCR, the TCRdb table keeps only in-frame clones and is missing some. The sample includes about 170,000 clones, about nine tenths of them seen just once. The V gene is TRBV12-3 or TRBV12-4, the J gene TRBJ2-5, with D tentatively TRBD1 or TRBD2 (7 bases each). Sequenced: blood. The receptor's source is a woman under 40 in good health. The CDR3 nucleotides are TGTGCCAGCAGTACAGGGGAGGGTGAGACCCAGTACTTC. Amino acids: CASSTGEGETQYF.